The rows below give T cell receptor beta chains drawn from one sample of a study of CD8 T cells in ankylosing spondylitis. TCRdb redid the calling of the 5' RACE reads with MiXCR, one entry per CDR3 protein. The sample includes approximately 25,000 distinct CDR3 sequences, roughly a sixth seen only once; the top ten take 28%. Material: blood. Receptors were obtained from a male donor with ankylosing spondylitis or in good health (not recorded which). Each CDR3 is given without its conserved first and last residue. Part of the rows lack a size; the others show once, few, many or a class for expanded clones.

v_call,clone_size,j_call,cdr3_aa
TRBV28,many,TRBJ2-2,ASTVTGTGGGGELF
TRBV6-5,many,TRBJ2-3,ASSSTVADTQY
TRBV4-3,-,TRBJ2-1,ASSLRTSSYNEQF
TRBV5-5,few,TRBJ2-3,ASSPGQGRDTQY
TRBV28,many,TRBJ1-1,ASSLSATEAF
TRBV10-3,-,TRBJ2-3,AISVSGTDTQY
TRBV27,-,TRBJ2-7,ASSLSANSYEQY
TRBV14,once,TRBJ2-2,ASSLLGGRANTGELF
TRBV7-2,many,TRBJ2-5,ASSLSRLETQY
TRBV5-6,-,TRBJ1-5,ASSLEGRHQPQH
TRBV11-2,-,TRBJ1-4,ASSVDRATNEKLF
TRBV12-3/TRBV12-4,few,TRBJ2-2,ASVAGGRTGELF
TRBV28,-,TRBJ1-4,ASSSPGEKLF
TRBV28,many,TRBJ2-7,ASSHRLYEQY
TRBV27,-,TRBJ1-4,ASSTRGHPFEKLF
TRBV7-2,few,TRBJ2-7,ASSETTGQGPEQY
TRBV24-1,many,TRBJ2-2,ATSDRSGVRTGELF
TRBV7-9,few,TRBJ2-2,ASSPRLAGAIGELF
TRBV10-3,few,TRBJ2-2,AIRGATGTGELF
TRBV5-1,few,TRBJ2-4,ASRDGAKNIQY
TRBV15,-,TRBJ2-5,ATSPTRGSLQETQY
TRBV13,-,TRBJ2-3,ASSVRTVDGTDTQY
TRBV5-1,few,TRBJ2-3,ASKRNTDTQY
TRBV7-9,many,TRBJ1-4,ASSATGATNEKLF
TRBV6-2/TRBV6-3,many,TRBJ2-5,ASSPREARARETQY
TRBV28,-,TRBJ2-5,ASRHEIGGGQETQY
TRBV7-6,many,TRBJ2-1,ASSSVTGSSYNEQF
TRBV19,-,TRBJ2-1,ASSSLAGQTGNEQF
TRBV6-5,many,TRBJ1-1,ASSYPDSKKAF
TRBV7-3,many,TRBJ2-3,ASSLRTSSTDTQY
TRBV28,-,TRBJ2-7,ASSFPRSEQY
TRBV20-1,-,TRBJ2-1,SASNLAGMNEQF
TRBV7-8,few,TRBJ1-5,ASSLRQGWDQPQH